What follows are 8 T cell receptor beta chains derived from one specimen sequenced in a study of T cells in Graves' hyperthyroidism and ophthalmopathy. RNA transcripts served as the template for amplifying TCR beta CDR3 regions. TCR CDR3 underwent first-round RT-PCR with the HTBI primer set. MiXCR, run by TCRdb on the multiplex PCR reads, gives a single entry per CDR3 protein. The sample lists hundreds of thousands of distinct CDR3 sequences; approximately 15% were seen once. Sequenced input: blood. These receptors were taken from a woman in her thirties or forties with Graves' ophthalmopathy.

About this clonotype itself: A read error is possible here, since a much larger clone lies one base away. The chain couples TRBV5-1 to TRBJ2-1, with 10 bases matching TRBD2. Near its end, the DNA agrees better with TRBJ2-7, so the J call may be wrong. Germline values: CDR1 SGHRS, CDR2 YFSETQ. There are 17 residues in the CDR3. CDR3: CASSPRPGLASYNEQYF. The DNA for the CDR3 is TGCGCCAGCAGTCCACGGCCGGGACTAGCGAGCTACAATGAGCAGTACTTC.

This clonotype has more than one count but fewer than ten. This rearrangement joins TRBV7-8 to TRBJ2-7; perhaps D is TRBD1 or TRBD2 (5 bases each). Trimming cost V 1 base and J 3 bases, with 19 bases left between them. The CDR3 is 17 residues long. Per the germline V gene, CDR1 is SGHVS and CDR2 is FQNEAQ. Written as DNA, the CDR3 is TGTGCCAGCAGCTTAGAAGCCCTCCGGGGCATCAACTACGAGCAGTACTTC. As protein: CASSLEALRGINYEQYF.

V is TRBV20-1 and J is TRBJ2-1; D ambiguous. This CDR3 has 15 amino acids. Deletions cut 1 base from V and 5 bases from J, with 15 bases between. The germline CDR1 and CDR2 sequences are DFQATT and SNEGSKA (reference sequence). CDR3 loop: CSARVNSRGNNEQFF. The DNA for the CDR3 is TGCAGTGCTAGAGTTAACTCCCGAGGTAACAATGAGCAGTTCTTC.

This clonotype has at least ten counts. The gene calls are TRBV28 and TRBJ2-3; D perhaps matches TRBD2 (6 bases). The CDR3 totals 17 residues. The germline gives CDR1 MDHEN, CDR2 SYDVKM. Trimming cost V 8 bases and J 3 bases, with 24 bases left between them. The DNA for the CDR3 is TGTGCCAGCGCGGTTGTGCTGCGCGGGGAAGGGACAGATACGCAGTATTTT. Protein: CASAVVLRGEGTDTQYF.

The V call is TRBV6-2 or TRBV6-3, the J call TRBJ1-1; no definite D call. The V gene's germline CDR1 is MNHEY and CDR2 SVGEGT. This CDR3 is built from 13 residues. Trimming took off 1 base at V and 1 base at J, with 4 bases between the two ends. The CDR3 here is CASSYLENTEAFF. DNA for the CDR3: TGTGCCAGCAGTTACTTGGAGAACACTGAAGCTTTCTTT.

V is TRBV4-1 and J is TRBJ1-4; TRBD1 matches at 7 bases. The CDR3 covers 14 residues. Germline CDR1 and CDR2: MGHRA and YSYEKL. V shed 5 bases and J 8 bases; nucleotides not matched to a gene: 8. CDR3 DNA: TGCGCCAGCAGCTCTCGACAGGGCGGAGAAAAACTGTTTTTT. It codes for CASSSRQGGEKLFF.

Comments on this clonotype: At one end, the junction sequence differs from germline, possibly due to a read error. V usage is TRBV3-1 and J usage is TRBJ2-6; 7 nucleotides match TRBD1. The length of the CDR3 is 17 residues. CDR1 is LGHDT and CDR2 is YNNKEL in the germline V gene (reference sequence). The DNA for the CDR3 is TGTACCAGCAGCCCGGACAGGAGTTCCTCTGGGGCCAACGTCCTGACTTTC. It encodes CTSSPDRSSSGANVLTF. The full variable domain, with the rest looked up from reference TRBV3-1 and TRBJ2-6, is DTAVSQTPKYLVTQMGNDKSIKCEQNLGHDTMYWYKQDSKKFLKIMFSYNNKELIINETVPNRFSPKSPDKAHLNLHINSLELGDSAVYFCTSSPDRSSSGANVLTFGAGSRLTVL.

In this sample, this clonotype turned up many times. V gene TRBV7-2 combines with J gene TRBJ2-7; 14 bases are a match to TRBD2. Germline CDR1 SGHTA, CDR2 FQGNSA. This CDR3 has 15 residues. The V and J ends lost 1 base and 6 bases, in that order; junction bases with no gene match: 2. DNA of the CDR3: TGTGCCAGCAGCTTAGGACTAGCGGGAGGGGGCGAGCAGTACTTC. It specifies CASSLGLAGGGEQYF.